The 28 T cell receptor beta chains reported below all come from one sample, sequenced in a study of CD8 T cells in Susac syndrome. The RNA, about 0.5 to 1 ug, was put through reverse transcription using random hexamers. One entry per CDR3 protein, called by TCRdb with MiXCR from the immunoSEQ multiplex PCR reads. This table has 80,000 or so distinct CDR3 sequences, approximately 94% appearing once. The sequencing input was CD8+ T cells from PBMCs. The receptors originated from a human donor with Susac syndrome.

The V gene is TRBV2, the J gene TRBJ1-4; D is ambiguous. Germline loops: CDR1 SNHLY, CDR2 FYNNEI. The V end was cut by 6 bases, the J end by 5 bases, with 16 bases between. This CDR3 is built from 15 residues. CDR3 in amino acids: CASRLNTFGNEKLFF. CDR3 bases: TGTGCCAGCAGGTTAAACACCTTTGGGAATGAAAAACTGTTTTTT.

The V and J genes are TRBV4-1 and TRBJ1-2; TRBD1 aligns across 10 bases. Germline V CDR1 and CDR2: MGHRA, YSYEKL. The V segment lost 3 bases and the J segment 4 bases; nucleotides outside the gene matches: 5. The CDR3 covers 15 residues. The CDR3 spells CASSQMTGGSYGYTF. For the CDR3, the DNA is TGCGCCAGCAGCCAGATGACAGGGGGCAGCTATGGCTACACCTTC.

This rearrangement joins TRBV20-1 to TRBJ2-7, with D possibly being TRBD1 or TRBD2 (5 bases each). Germline V gene lookup returns CDR1 DFQATT and CDR2 SNEGSKA (reference sequence). This CDR3 has 14 amino acids. V gave up 2 bases and J gave up 0 bases, with 11 bases separating them. The CDR3 sequence is CSARRGPLSYEQYF. CDR3 DNA: TGCAGTGCTAGAAGGGGACCCCTCTCCTACGAGCAGTACTTC.

The chain recombines TRBV6-5 with TRBJ2-1, with a weak D call TRBD2 (6 bases). This CDR3 spans 14 amino acids. Trimming stripped 4 bases from V and 8 bases from J, with 15 bases between. Germline CDR1 reads MNHEY; CDR2 reads SVGAGI. The CDR3 sequence is CASSWGTPRDEQFF. DNA for the CDR3: TGTGCCAGCAGTTGGGGGACTCCCCGAGATGAGCAGTTCTTC.

The V and J genes are TRBV9 and TRBJ1-2; the D gene is possibly TRBD1 (6 bases). The germline gives CDR1 SGDLS, CDR2 YYNGEE. The germline V and J ends were trimmed by 3 bases and 5 bases, with 20 bases remaining between them. The length of the CDR3 is 16 residues. CDR3 loop: CASSDGTSSWIYGYTF. The CDR3 region has the DNA TGTGCCAGCAGCGACGGGACAAGCAGCTGGATATATGGCTACACCTTC. Supplemented by reference TRBV9 and TRBJ1-2, the full variable domain reads DSGVTQTPKHLITATGQRVTLRCSPRSGDLSVYWYQQSLDQGLQFLIQYYNGEERAKGNILERFSAQQFPDLHSELNLSSLELGDSALYFCASSDGTSSWIYGYTFGSGTRLTVV.

The V and J genes are TRBV20-1 and TRBJ1-2; D is possibly TRBD1 (6 bases). V was trimmed by 8 bases and J by 0 bases, leaving 16 bases between them. The CDR3 covers 14 residues. Germline assignment: CDR1 DFQATT and CDR2 SNEGSKA (reference sequence). CDR3 in amino acids: CSPPRDTSNYGYTF. CDR3 bases: TGCAGTCCCCCTCGGGACACCTCTAACTATGGCTACACCTTC.

The rearrangement links TRBV4-1 to TRBJ1-4; 9 bases agree with TRBD1. This CDR3 is built from 17 residues. With V trimmed by 2 bases and J by 6 bases, 10 bases remained unmatched. Per the germline V gene, CDR1 is MGHRA and CDR2 is YSYEKL. The CDR3 DNA reads TGCGCCAGCAGCCAACCGGGACAGGGTCTTAGGGATGAAAAACTGTTTTTT. This encodes CASSQPGQGLRDEKLFF.

A single count supports this clonotype. The V call is TRBV4-1, the J call TRBJ1-6, with D uncertain. This CDR3 region has 15 residues. From germline, CDR1 is MGHRA and CDR2 YSYEKL. V was shortened by 1 base and J by 6 bases, with 10 bases between the two germline ends. CDR3 in amino acids: CASSQATRTNSPLHF. CDR3 sequence (DNA): TGCGCCAGCAGCCAAGCTACACGGACTAATTCACCCCTCCACTTT.

The chain has TRBV28 and TRBJ2-1; maybe TRBD2 (6 bases). This CDR3 is built from 15 residues. Per the germline V gene, CDR1 is MDHEN and CDR2 is SYDVKM. V was shortened by 7 bases and J by 2 bases, with 15 bases between the two germline ends. The CDR3 nucleotides read TGTGCCAGCAAGTATAGGGGACTTCCCTACAATGAGCAGTTCTTC. Encoded protein: CASKYRGLPYNEQFF.

The chain has TRBV5-5 and TRBJ2-7, with TRBD1 identical over 7 bases. With 2 bases clipped from V and 0 bases from J, the junction kept 5 bases outside the gene matches. The CDR3 contains 15 residues. The germline V gene encodes CDR1 SGHKS and CDR2 YYEKEE (reference sequence). The CDR3 is CASSFRDSTSYEQYF. The CDR3 nucleotides are TGTGCCAGCAGCTTCCGGGACAGTACCTCCTACGAGCAGTACTTC.

This clonotype was counted between two and nine times. The gene calls are TRBV20-1 and TRBJ2-7; D unresolved. This CDR3 has 13 residues. Germline V gives CDR1 DFQATT, CDR2 SNEGSKA (reference sequence). V lost 0 bases to trimming and J lost 2 bases, with 8 bases between them. CDR3 in DNA: TGCAGTGCTAGAGACATGTTTGCCTACGAGCAGTACTTC. It codes for CSARDMFAYEQYF.

J is TRBJ1-4 and V is TRBV7-9; 7 positions agree with TRBD1. V lost 2 bases to trimming and J lost 5 bases; unmatched junction nucleotides: 5. The CDR3 runs 15 residues. Germline assignment: CDR1 SEHNR and CDR2 FQNEAQ (reference sequence). The CDR3 sequence is CASSLWDRLNEKLFF. The CDR3 coding sequence is TGTGCCAGCAGCTTATGGGACAGACTAAATGAAAAACTGTTTTTT.

V usage is TRBV20-1 and J usage is TRBJ2-7; TRBD1 matches 7 bases. CDR1 is DFQATT and CDR2 is SNEGSKA in the germline V gene (reference sequence). After removal of 5 bases from V and 0 bases from J, the junction contained 7 bases not matched to a gene. This CDR3 has 14 amino acids. The CDR3 sequence is CSAGDRASSYEQYF. DNA of the CDR3: TGCAGTGCTGGCGACAGGGCCAGCTCCTACGAGCAGTACTTC.

The chain joins TRBV20-1 to TRBJ1-2; D gene unclear. Trimming stripped 1 base from V and 0 bases from J, with 9 bases between. The CDR3 is 14 amino acids. Per germline, CDR1 DFQATT and CDR2 SNEGSKA (reference sequence). This chain's CDR3 is CSARGGKANYGYTF. The CDR3, as DNA: TGCAGTGCTAGAGGGGGAAAAGCTAACTATGGCTACACCTTC.

This chain connects TRBV21-1 to TRBJ2-2; TRBD1 reflects the table's D call only, with no check against the DNA. TRBV21-1 is assigned pseudogene status. There are 17 residues in the CDR3. The CDR3 reads CASSPPGTKMNTGELFF. CDR3 DNA sequence: TGTGCCAGCAGCCCGCCCGGGACAAAGATGAACACCGGGGAGCTGTTTTTT.

As DNA, the CDR3 is TGTGCCAGCAGTACCAGACAGGTCGCTTCACCCCTCCACTTT. This encodes CASSTRQVASPLHF. The chain uses TRBV27 and TRBJ1-6; TRBD1 is a possible D gene (6 bases). The CDR3 length is 14 residues. Germline CDR1 MNHEY, CDR2 SMNVEV (reference sequence). V lost 5 bases to trimming and J lost 9 bases, with 14 bases between them.

This chain connects TRBV4-1 to TRBJ1-1; tentative D call: TRBD1 (5 bases). With 0 bases removed from V and 7 bases from J, the gap between germline ends came to 9 bases. Looked up from germline, CDR1 is MGHRA and CDR2 is YSYEKL. The CDR3 is 13 residues long. CDR3 DNA sequence: TGCGCCAGCAGCCAAGATCGGGGGATTGAAGCTTTCTTT. The encoded protein is CASSQDRGIEAFF.

This clonotype occurred once. V is TRBV7-3 and J is TRBJ2-1; 11 nucleotides line up with TRBD2. The CDR3 length is 14 residues. CDR1 is SGHTA and CDR2 is FQGTGA in the germline V gene. The ends lost 6 bases at V and 7 bases at J; junction bases unmatched: 5. The CDR3 region is CASSISGGGNEQFF. In DNA form, the CDR3 reads TGTGCCAGCAGTATTAGCGGGGGGGGAAATGAGCAGTTCTTC.

The chain combines TRBV6-1 with TRBJ2-3, with no clear D. CDR1 is MNHNS and CDR2 is SASEGT in the germline V gene. CDR3 length: 12 residues. Trimming pared 8 bases from V and 5 bases from J, leaving 11 bases between. The CDR3 coding sequence is TGTGCCAGCCTCAGGTCGGGAGATACGCAGTATTTT. Its translation: CASLRSGDTQYF.

The rearrangement links TRBV2 to TRBJ1-4; no clear D. V was cut by 5 bases and J by 8 bases, with 18 bases left in between. Germline-derived CDR1 and CDR2 are SNHLY and FYNNEI. The CDR3 covers 15 residues. The CDR3 coding sequence is TGTGCCAGCAGTCCTTCGCTCAGCCCCTCGGAAAAACTGTTTTTT. Amino acids: CASSPSLSPSEKLFF.

The chain recombines TRBV20-1 with TRBJ2-7, with D hard to call. Germline V gene data show CDR1 as DFQATT and CDR2 as SNEGSKA (reference sequence). The CDR3 totals 13 residues. With 0 bases removed from V and 2 bases from J, the gap between germline ends came to 8 bases. CDR3 nucleotides: TGCAGTGCTAGAGAAATAAGGGCCTACGAGCAGTACTTC. Amino acids: CSAREIRAYEQYF.

The genes are TRBV3-1 and TRBJ2-3, with D maybe TRBD2 (7 bases). Per germline, CDR1 LGHDT and CDR2 YNNKEL (reference sequence). The V end lost 5 bases, the J end lost 1 base, and 10 bases lay between the germline ends. This CDR3 is 14 amino acids long. The chain's CDR3 is CASSEGGGTDTQYF. In DNA form, the CDR3 reads TGTGCCAGCAGCGAGGGGGGGGGCACAGATACGCAGTATTTT.

This clonotype came up once. The V and J genes are TRBV12-5 and TRBJ2-3, with D possibly being TRBD1 (6 bases). V was trimmed by 1 base and J by 2 bases, leaving 10 bases between them. Germline V CDR1 and CDR2: LGHNT, FRNRAP. The CDR3 loop spans 15 amino acids. The CDR3 protein is CASGLDWDITDTQYF. For the CDR3, the DNA is TGTGCTAGTGGTTTGGATTGGGACATCACAGATACGCAGTATTTT.

The rearrangement links TRBV29-1 to TRBJ2-7; D gene ambiguous. V dropped 4 bases and J dropped 0 bases, with 7 bases sitting between them. Germline assignment: CDR1 SQVTM and CDR2 ANQGSEA. The CDR3 is 12 residues long. The CDR3 nucleotides are TGCAGCGTTGTGCCCAGCTCCTACGAGCAGTACTTC. This translates into CSVVPSSYEQYF.

The rearrangement joins TRBV12-3 or TRBV12-4 to TRBJ1-2; D remains ambiguous. The V and J ends lost 5 bases and 2 bases respectively, with 9 bases between them. The CDR3 covers 13 residues. The CDR3 is CASSETTNYGYTF. The CDR3 bases are TGTGCCAGCAGTGAGACAACAAACTATGGCTACACCTTC.

The J gene is TRBJ2-7, the V gene TRBV6-5; 7 nucleotides match TRBD2. This CDR3 comprises 15 residues. The junction had 6 bases not matched to a gene; V was cut back by 2 bases and J by 2 bases. Germline CDR1 is MNHEY and CDR2 is SVGAGI. CDR3 sequence (DNA): TGTGCCAGCAGTTACGCGGCTAGCGGTACCTACGAGCAGTACTTC. Translating it yields CASSYAASGTYEQYF.

This sequence joins TRBV7-8 and TRBJ2-1, with a possible D match to TRBD2 (7 bases). In germline, CDR1 is SGHVS, CDR2 FQNEAQ. CDR3 length: 13 amino acids. The V end lost 6 bases, the J end lost 4 bases, and 10 bases lay between the germline ends. For the CDR3, the DNA is TGTGCCAGCAGTGGGGGGGCTTACAATGAGCAGTTCTTC. Translation: CASSGGAYNEQFF.

This chain joins TRBV28 and TRBJ1-5; a weak D match, TRBD1 (5 bases). This CDR3 spans 16 amino acids. V was cut by 5 bases and J by 0 bases, with 14 bases left in between. Germline V gene data show CDR1 as MDHEN and CDR2 as SYDVKM. CDR3: CASSPLRDLSNQPQHF. DNA for the CDR3: TGTGCCAGCAGTCCCCTCAGGGACCTTAGCAATCAGCCCCAGCATTTT.